Sequencing of this TCR beta chain was carried out in a study of blood T cells in healthy people across ages. Findings and limits, study-wide: It was not known whether donors were CMV positive (a possible confounder of expanded clonotype changes).

Together with a sample-barcoded 5' primer, a J-beta primer mix was included in a second PCR lasting roughly 6 to 12 cycles. Each CDR3 protein gets one entry after TCRdb re-called the 5' RACE reads with MiXCR. The sample shows over 1,500,000 distinct CDR3 sequences, around 48% of them seen only once. As for this clonotype: Its target is not known.

V was trimmed by 6 bases and J by 8 bases, leaving 14 bases between them. CDR1 MNHEY and CDR2 SMNVEV come from the germline V gene (reference sequence). The CDR3 is made up of 13 amino acids. A minimum of 7 million PBMCs was isolated per sample. This rearrangement joins TRBV27 to TRBJ2-1, with D unclear. The sequencing sample was made of blood. This receptor was obtained from a woman in her thirties or forties in good health. CDR3 loop: CASRPIESDEQFF. Written as DNA, the CDR3 is TGTGCCAGCAGACCGATTGAGAGCGATGAGCAGTTCTTC.